This TCR beta chain was observed in a study of blood T cell repertoires in COVID-19. Turning to the study itself: Whether acute or convalescent, the COVID-19 samples came from the United States, Italy and Spain. T cells, B-cell-depleted T cells, or PBMCs provided the cDNA or gDNA that served as material.

In the authors' workflow: Estimation of nucleated cell counts relied on the amplification of reference gene primers. Clones were read by immunoSEQ multiplex PCR, and TCRdb kept only the in-frame ones, dropping some. V and J calls plus clone size are reproduced from that table; the DNA served to infer D and trimming. Of roughly 200,000 clones in the sample, about 81% were seen once. It was during active infection that Seattle patients were enrolled and then longitudinally followed. V dropped 4 bases and J dropped 8; count of bases not matched to a gene: 9. The CDR3 is 16 residues long. Germline lookup yields CDR1 LNHDA and CDR2 SQIVND (reference sequence).

The TCR was taken from an elderly woman with COVID-19, enrolled during active disease. This chain uses TRBV19 with TRBJ1-4, with TRBD1 matching 11 bases. Input material: peripheral blood. For the CDR3, the DNA is TGTGCCAGTAGTAGGGACAGGGGGTTCCCAGGGGAAAAACTGTTTTTT. It specifies CASSRDRGFPGEKLFF.